This TCR beta chain was recovered during a study of blood T cell repertoires in COVID-19. Overall study: Samples of COVID-19 (acute and convalescent) were obtained from the United States, Italy and Spain. From T cells, B-cell-depleted T cells, or PBMCs came the material, which was cDNA or gDNA.

Germline V gives CDR1 LNHNV, CDR2 YYDKDF (reference sequence). This CDR3 has 14 amino acids. Trimming pared 11 bases from V and 4 bases from J, leaving 18 bases between. As handled by the study authors: Amplified reference gene primers provided the basis for estimating nucleated cell counts. The table came from immunoSEQ multiplex PCR; TCRdb's copy has only in-frame clones and leaves some out. That table gives V, J and clone size, and the DNA gave D and trimming. The sample shows fewer than 100,000 clones, around 87% of them seen only once. The clonotype comes from a woman of 80 years or more with acute or convalescent COVID-19. The material sequenced was peripheral blood. The chain uses TRBV15 and TRBJ1-3; D is uncertain. The chain's CDR3 is CAPNPAGGGNTIYF. The CDR3 bases are TGTGCCCCGAATCCGGCCGGAGGAGGAAACACCATATATTTT.